The clone carrying this T cell receptor beta chain appeared a few times. The entry originates in a study of blood T cell repertoires in COVID-19. In assigning cohorts, the study relied on participant-reported clinical history. There are 15 residues in the CDR3. Germline V gene data show CDR1 as LNHDA and CDR2 as SQIVND (reference sequence). Trimming shortened V by 6 bases and J by 9 bases, and 23 bases separated the two germline ends. Produced via immunoSEQ multiplex PCR; TCRdb's table is partial and in-frame only. The table lists about 210,000 clones, approximately 80% of them singletons. This chain connects TRBV19 to TRBJ1-1; D is unclear. The sequencing input was PBMCs or T cells enriched from blood (not recorded which). The sequence was collected from a man between 40 and 49 years old who had recovered from COVID-19. The CDR3 coding sequence is TGTGCCAGTAGCACTATCACCGGGAGATTGCCTCAAGCTTTCTTT. This gives the protein CASSTITGRLPQAFF.